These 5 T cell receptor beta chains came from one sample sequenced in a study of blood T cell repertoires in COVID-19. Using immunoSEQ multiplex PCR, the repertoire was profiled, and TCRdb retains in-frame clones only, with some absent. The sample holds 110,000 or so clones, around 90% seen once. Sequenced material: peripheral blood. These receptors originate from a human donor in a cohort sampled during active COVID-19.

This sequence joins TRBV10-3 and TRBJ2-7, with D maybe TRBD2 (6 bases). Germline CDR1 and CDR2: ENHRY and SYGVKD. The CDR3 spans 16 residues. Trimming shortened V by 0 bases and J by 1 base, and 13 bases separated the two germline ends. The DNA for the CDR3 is TGTGCCATCAGTGAGTCTCGGGGAGGTGGGTCCTACGAGCAGTACTTC. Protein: CAISESRGGGSYEQYF.

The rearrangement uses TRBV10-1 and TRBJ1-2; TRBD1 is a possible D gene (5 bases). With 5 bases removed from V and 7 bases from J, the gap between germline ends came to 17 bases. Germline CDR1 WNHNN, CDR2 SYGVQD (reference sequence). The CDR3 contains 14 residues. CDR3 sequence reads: CASSSGLSEGGYTF. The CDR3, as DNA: TGCGCCAGCAGTTCGGGGCTGTCGGAGGGTGGCTACACCTTC.

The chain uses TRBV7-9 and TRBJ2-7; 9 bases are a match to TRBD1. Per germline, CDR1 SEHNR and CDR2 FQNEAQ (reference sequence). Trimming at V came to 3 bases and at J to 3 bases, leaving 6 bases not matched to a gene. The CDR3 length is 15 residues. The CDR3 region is CASSFLGTGSYEQYF. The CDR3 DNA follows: TGTGCCAGCAGCTTCCTCGGGACAGGGAGCTACGAGCAGTACTTC.

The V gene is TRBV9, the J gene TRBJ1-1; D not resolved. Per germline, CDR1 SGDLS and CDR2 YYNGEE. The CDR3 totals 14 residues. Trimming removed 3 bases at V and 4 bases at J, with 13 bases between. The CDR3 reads CASSATTESTEAFF. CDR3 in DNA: TGTGCCAGCAGCGCCACCACTGAGAGCACTGAAGCTTTCTTT.

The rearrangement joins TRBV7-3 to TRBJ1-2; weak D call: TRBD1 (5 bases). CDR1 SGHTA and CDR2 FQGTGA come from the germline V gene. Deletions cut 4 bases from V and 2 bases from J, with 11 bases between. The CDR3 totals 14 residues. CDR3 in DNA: TGTGCCAGCAGCTCCGGAAGACAGAACTATGGCTACACCTTC. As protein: CASSSGRQNYGYTF.